The 14 T cell receptor beta chains reported below all come from one sample, sequenced in a study of T cell repertoires in cytomegalovirus infection. TCRdb reprocessed the reads via MiXCR and lists one record per CDR3 protein. Of about 900,000 distinct CDR3 sequences in the sample, approximately 31% were seen once. The antigens these receptors bind are not known. The material was cultured CD8+ T cells from PBMCs, obtained from culture after CMV antigen stimulation. The receptors were sampled from a human donor in good health (CMV status not recorded). Some clones in this sample may be carry-over from other donors' samples.

The table lists this clonotype with a few counts. V gene TRBV6-5 combines with J gene TRBJ2-3; D is perhaps TRBD2 (5 bases). The CDR3 consists of 14 residues. Deletions cut 0 bases from V and 9 bases from J, with 13 bases between. CDR1 MNHEY and CDR2 SVGAGI come from the germline V gene. The CDR3 is CASSYSNGGDTQYF. As DNA, the CDR3 is TGTGCCAGCAGTTACTCAAACGGAGGCGACACGCAGTATTTT.

In this sample, this clonotype turned up a few times. J is TRBJ2-1 and V is TRBV7-2, with 7 positions matching TRBD2. The germline CDR1 and CDR2 sequences are SGHTA and FQGNSA. This CDR3 has 16 residues. The V and J ends lost 5 bases and 4 bases, in that order; junction bases with no gene match: 11. The CDR3 spells CASSPARRGTYNEQFF. For the CDR3, the DNA is TGTGCCAGCAGCCCCGCTCGGCGGGGGACTTACAATGAGCAGTTCTTC.

The rearrangement joins TRBV4-2 to TRBJ1-6; D unclear. The CDR3 extends over 15 amino acids. Germline loops: CDR1 LGHNA, CDR2 YNFKEQ. The V and J ends lost 0 bases and 8 bases respectively, with 11 bases between them. As DNA, the CDR3 is TGTGCCAGCAGCCAAGATATAGACGGCGATTCACCCCTCCACTTT. Encoded protein: CASSQDIDGDSPLHF.

This clonotype was detected many times. The CDR3 coding sequence is TGCAGTTCCGTAGGTGCGCCGACCGGTGAGCAGTTCTTC. It specifies CSSVGAPTGEQFF. The J gene is TRBJ2-1, the V gene TRBV20-1; D not resolved. Per germline, CDR1 DFQATT and CDR2 SNEGSKA (reference sequence). Trimming stripped 8 bases from V and 9 bases from J, with 20 bases between. The CDR3 is made up of 13 amino acids.

As DNA, the CDR3 is TGTGCCAGCAGTAGTAGTGTTGACAATCAGCCCCAGCATTTT. This gives the protein CASSSSVDNQPQHF. The rearrangement links TRBV27 to TRBJ1-5; D remains unclear. The CDR3 loop spans 14 amino acids. Trimming took off 5 bases at V and 3 bases at J, with 11 bases between the two ends. Germline V gene sequence: CDR1 MNHEY, CDR2 SMNVEV (reference sequence).

A word on this clonotype: The germline gene is not matched at one end of the junction; a read error may be the cause. The V gene is TRBV7-3, the J gene TRBJ2-2, with D perhaps matching TRBD2 (6 bases). Germline-derived CDR1 and CDR2 are SGHTA and FQGTGA. This CDR3 has 16 amino acids. The CDR3 bases are TGTGTCAGCAGACCCCGGGACTCGTGGGACACCGGGGAGCTGTTTTTT. Residues: CVSRPRDSWDTGELFF. The complete variable domain, with remaining parts taken from reference TRBV7-3 and TRBJ2-2, reads GAGVSQTPSNKVTEKGKYVELRCDPISGHTALYWYRQSLGQGPEFLIYFQGTGAADDSGLPNDRFFAVRPEGSVSTLKIQRTERGDSAVYLCVSRPRDSWDTGELFFGEGSRLTVL.

This clonotype was detected a few times. The chain is built from TRBV7-6 and TRBJ2-2; D is unclear. The ends were cut back, 3 bases at V and 4 bases at J, with 15 bases in the middle. Germline V gives CDR1 SGHVS, CDR2 FNYEAQ. This CDR3 region has 16 residues. The CDR3 DNA reads as TGTGCCAGCAGCTTTACATCTAGTGGAGCCACCGGGGAGCTGTTTTTT. It specifies CASSFTSSGATGELFF.

The chain combines TRBV28 with TRBJ2-3; 12 nucleotides match TRBD2. This CDR3 contains 19 residues. The trim removed 3 bases at V and 0 bases at J, leaving 10 bases unmatched. Germline V lookup: CDR1 MDHEN, CDR2 SYDVKM. CDR3 nucleotide sequence: TGTGCCAGCAGTTTCCCACTAGCGGGGGGCCAAGCTAGCACAGATACGCAGTATTTT. It encodes CASSFPLAGGQASTDTQYF.

V usage is TRBV27 and J usage is TRBJ2-5; D is possibly TRBD1 or TRBD2 (5 bases each). Germline CDR1 reads MNHEY; CDR2 reads SMNVEV (reference sequence). Trimming removed 2 bases at V and 5 bases at J, with 15 bases between. The CDR3 sequence is 15 residues long. The DNA of the CDR3 is TGTGCCAGCAGTTTAGGTTCTGGGGACCGGGAGACCCAGTACTTC. Protein: CASSLGSGDRETQYF.

Many counts were recorded for this clonotype. The CDR3 loop is CASSLGSGSGTAIYGYTF. In nucleotides, the CDR3 is TGTGCCAGCAGCTTAGGGTCCGGGTCGGGGACAGCGATCTATGGCTACACCTTC. The V call is TRBV7-6, the J call TRBJ1-2; 7 bases line up with TRBD1. The V gene's germline CDR1 is SGHVS and CDR2 FNYEAQ. V lost 1 base and J lost 4; bases outside the gene matches: 15. There are 18 residues in the CDR3.

Details on this clonotype: With a much larger clone just one base away, this may be a read error. The rearrangement links TRBV7-2 to TRBJ2-6, with D hard to call. The V gene lost 6 bases and the J gene lost 0 bases, with 9 bases spanning the gap. The CDR3 contains 15 residues. From germline, CDR1 is SGHTA and CDR2 FQGNSA. The CDR3 sequence: CASSWMTSGANVLTF. CDR3 sequence (DNA): TGTGCCAGCAGTTGGATGACCTCTGGGGCCAACGTCCTGACTTTC.

This rearrangement joins TRBV6-5 to TRBJ2-1; D tentatively reads TRBD1 or TRBD2 (5 bases each). V dropped 0 bases and J dropped 0 bases, with 21 bases sitting between them. The V gene's germline CDR1 is MNHEY and CDR2 SVGAGI. This CDR3 region has 20 residues. In DNA form, the CDR3 reads TGTGCCAGCAGTTACTCGGCCCCCTGGGACGTTGCGAGCTCCTACAATGAGCAGTTCTTC. Translating gives CASSYSAPWDVASSYNEQFF.

V and J are TRBV19 and TRBJ1-1, with TRBD1 identical over 10 bases. CDR3 size: 15 residues. The ends lost 7 bases at V and 7 bases at J; junction bases unmatched: 12. CDR1 LNHDA and CDR2 SQIVND come from the germline V gene (reference sequence). The CDR3 DNA sequence: TGTGCCAGTAACGATCCGGGACAGGGGAGGATTGAAGCTTTCTTT. It encodes CASNDPGQGRIEAFF. The full variable domain, with the rest looked up from reference TRBV19 and TRBJ1-1, is DGGITQSPKYLFRKEGQNVTLSCEQNLNHDAMYWYRQDPGQGLRLIYYSQIVNDFQKGDIAEGYSVSREKKESFPLTVTSAQKNPTAFYLCASNDPGQGRIEAFFGQGTRLTVV.

The CDR3 here is CATLTGQGRQTQYF. For the CDR3, the DNA is TGTGCCACCCTGACTGGACAGGGGAGACAGACCCAGTACTTC. This chain connects TRBV2 to TRBJ2-5; the match to TRBD1 covers 9 bases. The CDR3 extends over 14 amino acids. V lost 10 bases, J lost 6 bases, and 12 bases stayed unmatched. Germline V gives CDR1 SNHLY, CDR2 FYNNEI.